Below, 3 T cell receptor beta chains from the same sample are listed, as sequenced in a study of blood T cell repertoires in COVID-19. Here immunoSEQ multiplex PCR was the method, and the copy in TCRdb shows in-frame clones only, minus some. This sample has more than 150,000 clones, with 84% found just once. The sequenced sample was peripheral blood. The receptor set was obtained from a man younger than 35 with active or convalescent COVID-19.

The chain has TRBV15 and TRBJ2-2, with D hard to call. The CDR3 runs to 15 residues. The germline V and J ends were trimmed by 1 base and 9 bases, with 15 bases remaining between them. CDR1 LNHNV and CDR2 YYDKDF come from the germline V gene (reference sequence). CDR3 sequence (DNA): TGTGCCACCAGCAGAGCTATCTCCGTGGGCAGGGAGCTGTTTTTT. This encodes CATSRAISVGRELFF.

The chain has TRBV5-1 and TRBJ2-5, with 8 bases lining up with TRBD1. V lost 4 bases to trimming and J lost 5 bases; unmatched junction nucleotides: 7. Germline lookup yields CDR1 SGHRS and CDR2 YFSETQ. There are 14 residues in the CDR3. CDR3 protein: CASSRPGGGETQYF. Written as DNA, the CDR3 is TGCGCCAGCAGCAGACCAGGGGGCGGGGAGACCCAGTACTTC.

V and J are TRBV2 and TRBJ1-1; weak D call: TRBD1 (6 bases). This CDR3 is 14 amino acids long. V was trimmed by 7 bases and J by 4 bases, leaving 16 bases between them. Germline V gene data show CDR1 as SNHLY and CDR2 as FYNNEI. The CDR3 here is CASTGGRGATEAFF. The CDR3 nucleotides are TGTGCCAGCACCGGGGGGCGAGGGGCCACTGAAGCTTTCTTT.